The present entry profiles one T cell receptor (beta chain) with its context. The antigen is unknown. This specimen belongs to a study of a mutant IDH1 vaccine in newly diagnosed glioma. About the study: Initiation of the vaccine course occurred 4-6 weeks after radiotherapy alone, or alongside temozolomide cycles.

Assay: immunoSEQ multiplex PCR; the TCRdb copy retains only in-frame clones and omits some. This table has about 86,000 clones, approximately 85% appearing once. Trimming took 5 bases from V and 3 from J, leaving 17 bases between them. Germline values: CDR1 LGHNA, CDR2 YSLEER. This CDR3 is built from 15 residues. Time point meaning: week 23, last vaccination. Vaccine doses each comprised 300 ug of mutant IDH1 20-mer peptide, with topical imiquimod. This clonotype was sampled from a man between 25 and 39 years old with glioma. Some clones in this sample may be carry-over from other donors' samples. This material consisted of PBMCs, taken from a glioma patient whose treatment included an IDH1 peptide vaccine. V gene TRBV4-3 combines with J gene TRBJ2-7, with a weak D call TRBD1 (6 bases). This chain's CDR3 is CASSKRVDRFYEQYF. The CDR3 region has the DNA TGCGCCAGCAGCAAAAGGGTCGACAGGTTCTACGAGCAGTACTTC.